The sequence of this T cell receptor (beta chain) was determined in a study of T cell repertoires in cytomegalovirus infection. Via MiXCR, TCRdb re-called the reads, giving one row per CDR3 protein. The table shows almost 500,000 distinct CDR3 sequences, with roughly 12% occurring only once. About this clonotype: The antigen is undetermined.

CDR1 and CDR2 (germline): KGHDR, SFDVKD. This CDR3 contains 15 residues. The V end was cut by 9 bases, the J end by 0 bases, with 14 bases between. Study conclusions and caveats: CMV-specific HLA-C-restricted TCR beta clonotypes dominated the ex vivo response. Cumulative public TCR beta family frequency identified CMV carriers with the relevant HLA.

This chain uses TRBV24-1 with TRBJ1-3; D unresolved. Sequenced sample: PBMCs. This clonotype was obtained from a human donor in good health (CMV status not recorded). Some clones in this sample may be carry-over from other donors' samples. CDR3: CATSDPGSSGNTIYF. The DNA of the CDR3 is TGTGCCACCTCAGACCCCGGGAGCTCTGGAAACACCATATATTTT.